Listed below are T cell receptor beta chains from one sample, sequenced in a study of cytomegalovirus exposure and HLA in healthy donors. TCRdb's copy holds only in-frame clones and misses some; the assay was immunoSEQ multiplex PCR. The profile covers approximately 100,000 clones, with around 75% appearing a single time and approximately 9.9% taken by the ten largest. The material sequenced was PBMCs. These receptors were taken from a man between 18 and 29 years old in good health and CMV-seropositive. CDR3s include the opening cysteine and the closing phenylalanine or tryptophan. A D gene is named only where the DNA matches it firmly. A row's size may be missing; if present it is once, few, many or a size class.

TRBD1	-	TRBV27	TRBJ1-3	CASSSDRGSGNTIYF	TGTGCCAGCAGTTCGGACAGGGGGTCCGGAAACACCATATATTTT
TRBD1	once	TRBV5-6	TRBJ1-2	CASSPRGTLSYGYTF	TGTGCCAGCAGCCCCAGGGGGACCTTAAGCTATGGCTACACCTTC
-	-	TRBV14	TRBJ2-2	CASSQERPGLYTGELFF	TGTGCCAGCAGCCAAGAAAGGCCGGGTTTATACACCGGGGAGCTGTTTTTT
-	-	TRBV15	TRBJ2-7	CATSSRPAGEQYF	TGTGCCACCAGCAGCAGACCCGCGGGCGAGCAGTACTTC
-	-	TRBV28	TRBJ1-6	CASSSGDYSPLHF	TGTGCCAGCAGTTCGGGGGACTATTCACCCCTCCACTTT
-	-	TRBV30	TRBJ1-2	CAWSVQGGYTF	TGTGCCTGGAGTGTTCAGGGAGGCTACACCTTC
-	-	TRBV2	TRBJ1-1	CASPGGRNTEAFF	TGTGCCAGCCCCGGGGGACGGAACACTGAAGCTTTCTTT
-	few	TRBV7-2	TRBJ2-5	CASSYVSGSETQYF	TGTGCCAGCAGCTATGTCTCCGGTAGCGAGACCCAGTACTTC
TRBD2	-	TRBV19	TRBJ2-7	CASKEAGEYYEQYF	TGTGCCAGTAAGGAAGCGGGGGAGTACTACGAGCAGTACTTC
TRBD2	few	TRBV7-8	TRBJ2-7	CASSLVRSTSGGAPFSYEQYF	TGTGCCAGCAGCTTAGTCCGATCGACTAGCGGGGGGGCCCCATTCTCCTACGAGCAGTACTTC
-	-	TRBV10-3	TRBJ1-2	CAIFVEGHGGYTF	TGTGCCATTTTCGTGGAAGGACACGGTGGCTACACCTTC
TRBD2	-	TRBV30	TRBJ2-5	CAWLGTSGRTQYF	TGTGCCTGGCTCGGGACTAGCGGTCGGACCCAGTACTTC
TRBD2	-	TRBV13	TRBJ2-3	CASSETSGGAGDTQYF	TGTGCCAGCAGCGAAACTAGCGGGGGGGCCGGAGATACGCAGTATTTT
TRBD1	-	TRBV14	TRBJ2-7	CASSPRQGNEQYF	TGTGCCAGCAGCCCCCGACAGGGAAACGAGCAGTACTTC
-	-	TRBV7-9	TRBJ1-2	CASSDQGHGYTF	TGTGCCAGCAGCGATCAGGGGCATGGCTACACCTTC
-	-	TRBV21-1	TRBJ2-1	CASSKSPWCAPYYNEQFF	TGTGCCAGCAGCAAATCGCCTTGGTGCGCACCTTACTACAATGAGCAGTTCTTC